This T cell receptor (beta chain) originates from a study of blood T cell repertoires in COVID-19. In the original processing: Amplifying reference gene primers gave estimates of nucleated cell counts. The table came from immunoSEQ multiplex PCR; TCRdb's copy has only in-frame clones and leaves some out. The V and J calls and clone size were taken over from that table, and D and trimming were inferred from the DNA. In the table there are 500,000 to 600,000 clones, roughly 89% of which are singletons. The CDR3 runs to 15 residues. Germline lookup yields CDR1 SNHLY and CDR2 FYNNEI. V gave up 4 bases and J gave up 5 bases, with 15 bases separating them.

The chain combines TRBV2 with TRBJ2-4; no firm D call. The TCR was taken from a woman in her fifties or sixties with COVID-19, enrolled during active disease. The material sequenced was peripheral blood. CDR3 coding DNA: TGTGCCAGCAGTGCGGTATTCTCTTCCCAAAACATTCAGTACTTC. Its protein is CASSAVFSSQNIQYF.